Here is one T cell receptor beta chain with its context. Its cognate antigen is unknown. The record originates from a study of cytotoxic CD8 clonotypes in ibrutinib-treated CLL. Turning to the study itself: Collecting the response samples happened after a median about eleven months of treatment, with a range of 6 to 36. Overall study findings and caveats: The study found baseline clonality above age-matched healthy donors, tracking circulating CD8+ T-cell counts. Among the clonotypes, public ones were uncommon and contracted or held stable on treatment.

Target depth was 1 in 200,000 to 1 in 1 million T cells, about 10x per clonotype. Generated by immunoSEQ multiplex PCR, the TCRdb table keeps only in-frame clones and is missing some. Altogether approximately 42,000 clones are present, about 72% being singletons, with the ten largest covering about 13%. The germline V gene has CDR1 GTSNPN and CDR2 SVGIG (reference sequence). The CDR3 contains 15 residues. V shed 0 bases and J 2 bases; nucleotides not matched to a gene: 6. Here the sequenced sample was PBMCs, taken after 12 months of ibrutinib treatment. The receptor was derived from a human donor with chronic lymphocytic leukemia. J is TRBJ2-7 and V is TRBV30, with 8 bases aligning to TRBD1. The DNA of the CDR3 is TGTGCCTGGAGTGTAAACCGGGACAGGACCTACGAGCAGTACTTC. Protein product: CAWSVNRDRTYEQYF.